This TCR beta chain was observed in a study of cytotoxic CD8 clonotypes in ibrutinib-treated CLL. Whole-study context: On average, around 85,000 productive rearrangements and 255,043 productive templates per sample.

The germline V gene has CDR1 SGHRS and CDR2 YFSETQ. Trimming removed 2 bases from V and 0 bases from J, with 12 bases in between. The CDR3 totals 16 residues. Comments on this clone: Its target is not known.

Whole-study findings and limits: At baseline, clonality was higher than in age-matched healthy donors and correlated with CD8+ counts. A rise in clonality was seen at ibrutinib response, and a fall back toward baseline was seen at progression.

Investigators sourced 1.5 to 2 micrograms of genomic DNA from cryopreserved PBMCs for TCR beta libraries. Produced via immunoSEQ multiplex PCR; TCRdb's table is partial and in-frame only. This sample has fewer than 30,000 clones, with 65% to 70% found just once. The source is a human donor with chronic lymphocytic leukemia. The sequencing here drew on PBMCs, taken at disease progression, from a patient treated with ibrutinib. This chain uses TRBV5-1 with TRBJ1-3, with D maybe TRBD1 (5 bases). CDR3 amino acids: CASSLTTALSGNTIYF. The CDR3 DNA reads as TGCGCCAGCAGCTTAACGACAGCCCTCTCTGGAAACACCATATATTTT.